This record looks at one T cell receptor (beta chain) sequence and its context. These data belong to a study of cytomegalovirus exposure and HLA in healthy donors. The CDR3 runs 17 residues. V was clipped by 4 bases and J by 5 bases; unmatched bases: 15. CDR1 is MNHEY, CDR2 SMNVEV, per germline (reference sequence). Vbeta (60) and Jbeta (13) primers were used in the PCR. The protocol was immunoSEQ multiplex PCR, while the TCRdb copy is restricted to in-frame clones and leaves out a portion. The sample lists 120,000 or so clones; about 81% were seen once. V is TRBV27 and J is TRBJ2-7, with 9 bases lining up with TRBD1. The material sequenced was PBMCs. The receptor's source is a woman aged 50 to 60 in good health and CMV-seropositive. The CDR3 bases are TGTGCCAGCAGTTCGCGAATAGGGACAGGGTACAATAACGAGCAGTACTTC. It yields the protein CASSSRIGTGYNNEQYF.